The rows below give T cell receptor beta chains drawn from one sample of a study of human T cells and chemical hapten exposure. TCRdb analysed the RACE reads with MiXCR anew, one entry per CDR3 protein. The table has roughly 380,000 distinct CDR3 sequences, over 6% seen once. The starting material was whole blood, obtained in connection with sensitization to the hapten diphenylcyclopropenone (DPC). The source of these receptors is a woman younger than 30 with alopecia areata. Some clones in this sample may be carry-over from other donors' samples. Each CDR3 is given with its conserved first and last residue. A D gene is named only where the DNA matches it firmly. Not every row has a clone size; where given, it reads once, few, many or a size class.

>few|TRBD2|TRBV12-3/TRBV12-4|TRBJ2-3
CASSLALRRLAGGQDTDTQYF
TGTGCCAGCAGTTTAGCGCTAAGGCGGCTAGCGGGGGGTCAAGACACAGATACGCAGTATTTT
>NA|NA|TRBV18|TRBJ2-4
CASSEPPQNIQYF
TGTGCCAGCTCCGAGCCCCCCCAAAACATTCAGTACTTC
>many|TRBD1|TRBV7-8|TRBJ1-2
CASSLASTGGYGYTF
TGTGCCAGCAGCTTAGCGTCTACAGGGGGCTATGGCTACACCTTC
>many|NA|TRBV12-3/TRBV12-4|TRBJ2-2
CASSLGGTGELFF
TGTGCCAGCAGTTTGGGGGGCACCGGGGAGCTGTTTTTT
>many|NA|TRBV7-8|TRBJ1-1
CASSWTENTEAFF
TGTGCCAGCAGCTGGACGGAGAACACTGAAGCTTTCTTT
>many|NA|TRBV6-5|TRBJ1-1
CASSSHRDKGTEAFF
TGTGCCAGCAGTTCACACCGGGACAAGGGCACTGAAGCTTTCTTT
>few|TRBD2|TRBV4-2|TRBJ2-3
CASSPSAGGVSDTQYF
TGTGCCAGCAGCCCATCTGCGGGGGGTGTATCAGATACGCAGTATTTT
>few|TRBD1|TRBV7-9|TRBJ2-1
CASSLTTGGNEQFF
TGTGCCAGCAGCTTAACAACAGGGGGAAATGAGCAGTTCTTC
>many|NA|TRBV3-1|TRBJ1-2
CASSQDAGNYGYTF
TGTGCCAGCAGCCAAGATGCCGGTAACTATGGCTACACCTTC
>few|NA|TRBV19|TRBJ2-1
CASRAPSGESYNEQFF
TGTGCCAGTCGCGCGCCGTCAGGGGAATCCTACAATGAGCAGTTCTTC
>many|NA|TRBV12-3/TRBV12-4|TRBJ1-5
CASSNRDGFNQPQHF
TGTGCCAGCAGTAACAGGGACGGGTTCAATCAGCCCCAGCATTTT
>few|NA|TRBV7-9|TRBJ1-2
CASIADSYYGYTF
TGTGCCAGCATCGCTGATTCGTACTATGGCTACACCTTC
>few|NA|TRBV12-3/TRBV12-4|TRBJ2-3
CASSSVQTSTDTQYF
TGTGCCAGCAGTTCCGTTCAAACTAGCACAGATACGCAGTATTTT
>few|TRBD1|TRBV29-1|TRBJ2-1
CSVGPGTVYNEQFF
TGCAGCGTTGGGCCCGGGACAGTCTACAATGAGCAGTTCTTC
>few|NA|TRBV7-9|TRBJ1-5
CASSFSTRPQHF
TGTGCCAGCAGCTTTAGTACAAGACCCCAGCATTTT
>many|NA|TRBV28|TRBJ1-3
CASSIIQGWSGNTIYF
TGTGCCAGCAGTATCATCCAGGGATGGAGTGGAAACACCATATATTTT
>NA|NA|TRBV7-2|TRBJ2-1
CASSPGTYYNEQFF
TGTGCCAGCAGCCCCGGGACGTATTACAATGAGCAGTTCTTC
>few|TRBD2|TRBV7-2|TRBJ2-3
CASSLPAGGADTQYF
TGTGCCAGCAGCTTACCAGCGGGGGGGGCAGATACGCAGTATTTT
>many|NA|TRBV6-5|TRBJ1-1
CASSHQPGTINTEAFF
TGTGCCAGCAGCCACCAGCCCGGGACAATCAACACTGAAGCTTTCTTT
>few|NA|TRBV7-2|TRBJ2-4
CASSPPGTKKNIQYF
TGTGCCAGCAGCCCTCCCGGGACAAAAAAAAACATTCAGTACTTC
>NA|NA|TRBV4-2|TRBJ2-1
CASSQEGSARSYNEQFF
TGTGCCAGCAGCCAAGAGGGGAGCGCGCGATCCTACAATGAGCAGTTCTTC